What follows are 29 T cell receptor beta chains derived from one specimen sequenced in a study of response to subunit inactivated influenza vaccine. A single record per CDR3 protein comes from TCRdb applying MiXCR to the RT-PCR reads. Among 650,000 to 800,000 distinct CDR3 sequences listed, 14% were seen once. The source was PBMCs from blood, collected roughly 15 days before vaccination. These receptors were taken from a man in his forties or fifties who received an inactivated influenza vaccine.

This clonotype was counted a few times. The chain is built from TRBV6-1 and TRBJ2-5; TRBD2 matches 11 bases. CDR3 length equals 14 residues. Germline V lookup: CDR1 MNHNS, CDR2 SASEGT. The V gene end was trimmed by 6 bases and the J gene end by 4 bases; junction bases not matched to a gene: 4. CDR3 DNA sequence: TGTGCCAGCAGGACTAGCGGGGTCCCAGAGACCCAGTACTTC. Translated: CASRTSGVPETQYF.

The chain has TRBV4-1 and TRBJ1-5; tentative D call: TRBD1 (5 bases). The CDR3 has 15 residues. With 1 base removed from V and 3 bases from J, the gap between germline ends came to 10 bases. Looked up from germline, CDR1 is MGHRA and CDR2 is YSYEKL. CDR3 amino acids: CASSQAARDNQPQHF. The CDR3 nucleotides are TGCGCCAGCAGCCAAGCAGCCAGGGACAATCAGCCCCAGCATTTT.

This clonotype came up once. The junction differs from germline at one of its ends, possibly a read error. The gene calls are TRBV14 and TRBJ2-7; the match to TRBD2 covers 8 bases. CDR1 and CDR2 from the germline V gene are SGHDN and FVKESK. The CDR3 runs 16 residues. The CDR3 DNA sequence: TGTGCCAGCAGCCAAGTGGGCGCTGTAGCGGGAAGCGAGCTGTACTTC. Translating it yields CASSQVGAVAGSELYF.

This clonotype occurred a few times. This chain connects TRBV7-9 to TRBJ2-2; D may be TRBD2 (5 bases). V lost 2 bases and J 6 bases, leaving 16 bases between the germline ends. CDR1 is SEHNR and CDR2 is FQNEAQ in the germline V gene (reference sequence). The CDR3 has 16 amino acids. CDR3 amino acids: CASSLSGGLDSGELFF. DNA for the CDR3: TGTGCCAGCAGCTTATCGGGCGGACTCGACTCCGGGGAGCTGTTTTTT. The whole variable domain, filled in from reference TRBV7-9 and TRBJ2-2, reads DTGVSQNPRHKITKRGQNVTFRCDPISEHNRLYWYRQTLGQGPEFLTYFQNEAQLEKSRLLSDRFSAERPKGSFSTLEIQRTEQGDSAMYLCASSLSGGLDSGELFFGEGSRLTVL.

In its sample, this clonotype was seen a few times. The chain is built from TRBV11-2 and TRBJ2-1; 11 nucleotides match TRBD2. Germline CDR1 and CDR2: SGHAT and FQNNGV. The CDR3 contains 16 residues. Unmatched junction bases numbered 6, after V lost 1 base and J lost 7 bases. The chain's CDR3 is CASSLGGLAGGNEQFF. CDR3 coding DNA: TGTGCCAGCAGCTTAGGTGGTCTAGCGGGGGGTAATGAGCAGTTCTTC. Complete variable domain (other parts from reference TRBV11-2 and TRBJ2-1): EAGVAQSPRYKIIEKRQSVAFWCNPISGHATLYWYQQILGQGPKLLIQFQNNGVVDDSQLPKDRFSAERLKGVDSTLKIQPAKLEDSAVYLCASSLGGLAGGNEQFFGPGTRLTVL.

This clonotype was detected a few times. This sequence joins TRBV11-2 and TRBJ2-1; TRBD2 agrees at 9 bases. V shed 0 bases, J shed 7 bases, and the junction held 4 bases outside the gene matches. CDR1 is SGHAT, CDR2 FQNNGV, per germline. The CDR3 is 15 amino acids. The CDR3 loop is CASSLEPSGKNEQFF. CDR3 in DNA: TGTGCCAGCAGCTTAGAACCTAGCGGGAAGAATGAGCAGTTCTTC.

This clonotype was seen more than once but under ten times. The J gene is TRBJ2-2, the V gene TRBV9; D possibly corresponds to TRBD2 (5 bases). Trimming stripped 0 bases from V and 5 bases from J, with 14 bases between. The germline CDR1 and CDR2 sequences are SGDLS and YYNGEE. The CDR3 length is 16 residues. CDR3 loop: CASSVGGSGRTGELFF. CDR3 DNA sequence: TGTGCCAGCAGCGTAGGAGGGAGCGGAAGGACCGGGGAGCTGTTTTTT.

This clonotype was observed at least ten times. The chain is built from TRBV7-6 and TRBJ2-1; 10 bases agree with TRBD1. This CDR3 spans 13 amino acids. Germline CDR1 is SGHVS and CDR2 is FNYEAQ. J lost 16 bases, V lost 1 base, and 7 bases had no gene match. The CDR3 loop reads CASSLDPTGGFFF. As DNA, the CDR3 is TGTGCCAGCAGCTTAGACCCGACAGGGGGCTTCTTCTTC.

Only a few counts were recorded for this clonotype. The rearrangement links TRBV10-3 to TRBJ2-3; 7 bases match TRBD1. The V and J ends lost 0 bases and 4 bases, in that order; junction bases with no gene match: 10. The CDR3 totals 17 residues. Germline CDR1 is ENHRY and CDR2 is SYGVKD. CDR3 loop: CAISESRQGGSPDTQYF. Written as DNA, the CDR3 is TGTGCCATCAGTGAGTCCCGACAGGGTGGTTCCCCAGATACGCAGTATTTT.

Many counts were recorded for this clonotype. The chain joins TRBV10-2 to TRBJ2-1, with 11 bases that match TRBD2. In germline, CDR1 is WSHSY, CDR2 SAAADI. Trimming cost V 0 bases and J 6 bases; bases outside gene matches: 7. The CDR3 has 17 residues. CDR3 region: CASSESTSGARRNEQFF. For the CDR3, the DNA is TGCGCCAGCAGTGAGTCGACTAGCGGGGCTAGGCGCAATGAGCAGTTCTTC.

The table lists this clonotype with a few counts. The CDR3 nucleotides are TGTGCCAGCTCCCTTACTCGACAGGGATTCGGTCAGCCCCAGCATTTT. It specifies CASSLTRQGFGQPQHF. The chain employs TRBV18 and TRBJ1-5; TRBD1 matches at 7 bases. Germline V lookup: CDR1 KGHSH, CDR2 LQKENI. The V gene end was trimmed by 6 bases and the J gene end by 6 bases; junction bases not matched to a gene: 14. This CDR3 is 16 amino acids long.

In this sample, this clonotype turned up many times. The chain has TRBV29-1 and TRBJ2-5; TRBD2 matches at 10 bases. Trimming removed 1 base from V and 4 bases from J; junction bases left unmatched: 3. This CDR3 has 14 amino acids. From germline, CDR1 is SQVTM and CDR2 ANQGSEA. The CDR3 protein is CSVEGSSGGETQYF. CDR3 sequence (DNA): TGCAGCGTTGAAGGTTCTAGCGGGGGAGAGACCCAGTACTTC.

This clonotype was recorded at least ten times. The rearrangement uses TRBV6-2 or TRBV6-3 and TRBJ2-2; TRBD2 aligns across 7 bases. CDR3 size: 14 residues. The V gene's germline CDR1 is MNHEY and CDR2 SVGEGT. With 7 bases clipped from V and 6 bases from J, the junction kept 8 bases outside the gene matches. CDR3 sequence reads: CASNDYREAGELFF. DNA of the CDR3: TGTGCCAGCAATGACTACCGGGAGGCCGGGGAGCTGTTTTTT.

The chain couples TRBV6-2 or TRBV6-3 to TRBJ2-1; 8 positions match TRBD2. Germline V gene sequence: CDR1 MNHEY, CDR2 SVGEGT. V shed 0 bases, J shed 2 bases, and the junction held 3 bases outside the gene matches. This CDR3 is built from 16 residues. CDR3 DNA: TGTGCCAGCAGTTACTCGCAACTAGCGGCCTACAATGAGCAGTTCTTC. This encodes CASSYSQLAAYNEQFF.

The genes are TRBV20-1 and TRBJ2-7; D is undetermined. The CDR3 length is 11 residues. Trimming shortened V by 4 bases and J by 3 bases, and 7 bases separated the two germline ends. CDR1 DFQATT and CDR2 SNEGSKA come from the germline V gene (reference sequence). The CDR3 DNA sequence: TGCAGTGCTAAGGACGGCTACGAGCAGTACTTC. Translated: CSAKDGYEQYF.

The chain combines TRBV12-3 or TRBV12-4 with TRBJ2-1; no clear D. This CDR3 has 14 residues. Between the trimmed V and J ends, which lost 3 bases and 6 bases, there was a span of 12 bases. The CDR3 bases are TGTGCCAGCAGTTTCTCGGGCAGATCCAATGAGCAGTTCTTC. Translated, it gives CASSFSGRSNEQFF.

V and J are TRBV7-2 and TRBJ1-1; no definite D call. Trimming left V 5 bases short and J 4 bases short, with 8 bases between. The CDR3 has 12 residues. Per germline, CDR1 SGHTA and CDR2 FQGNSA. The CDR3 DNA reads TGTGCCAGCAGCCACGGGAGCACTGAAGCTTTCTTT. Translation gives CASSHGSTEAFF. The full variable domain, completed using reference TRBV7-2 and TRBJ1-1, is GAGVSQSPSNKVTEKGKDVELRCDPISGHTALYWYRQSLGQGLEFLIYFQGNSAPDKSGLPSDRFSAERTGGSVSTLTIQRTQQEDSAVYLCASSHGSTEAFFGQGTRLTVV.

CDR3 protein: CASSFQGQTNEKLFF. The CDR3 DNA follows: TGTGCCAGCAGTTTCCAAGGACAGACTAATGAAAAACTGTTTTTT. The chain carries TRBV28 and TRBJ1-4, with D perhaps matching TRBD1 (6 bases). Trimming removed 3 bases at V and 2 bases at J, with 10 bases between. The CDR3 totals 15 residues. Germline assignment: CDR1 MDHEN and CDR2 SYDVKM.

This clonotype was picked up a small number of times. V and J are TRBV7-2 and TRBJ2-5, with 7 nucleotides matching TRBD1. The CDR3 is made up of 15 amino acids. Trimming took 5 bases from V and 4 from J; bases not matched to a gene: 10. CDR1 is SGHTA and CDR2 is FQGNSA in the germline V gene. The CDR3 coding sequence is TGTGCCAGCAGCCCCCAGGTAGGGGGCGCAGAGACCCAGTACTTC. This gives the protein CASSPQVGGAETQYF.

This clonotype came up a few times. This sequence joins TRBV6-1 and TRBJ2-2; D may correspond to TRBD1 or TRBD2 (5 bases each). Germline-derived CDR1 and CDR2 are MNHNS and SASEGT. This CDR3 has 14 amino acids. Trimming left V 6 bases short and J 4 bases short, with 12 bases between. In DNA, the CDR3 is TGTGCCAGCAGCCGGATGAGGGGCACCGGGGAGCTGTTTTTT. This encodes CASSRMRGTGELFF.

The rearrangement uses TRBV6-5 and TRBJ1-2; 7 bases are a match to TRBD1. In germline, CDR1 is MNHEY, CDR2 SVGAGI. The CDR3 is 14 amino acids. V shed 0 bases, J shed 8 bases, and the junction held 6 bases outside the gene matches. CDR3 DNA sequence: TGTGCCAGCAGTTACTCAGCAGGGGGGGACGGCTACACCTTC. Its protein product is CASSYSAGGDGYTF.

This clonotype was picked up many times. This rearrangement joins TRBV5-5 to TRBJ1-3; TRBD1 might be the D (5 bases). The CDR3 runs 18 residues. V was shortened by 0 bases and J by 0 bases, with 16 bases between the two germline ends. From germline, CDR1 is SGHKS and CDR2 YYEKEE (reference sequence). The CDR3: CASSLEVAGYGSGNTIYF. DNA of the CDR3: TGTGCCAGCAGCTTGGAAGTCGCAGGGTATGGCTCTGGAAACACCATATATTTT.

This clonotype has just a few counts. V and J are TRBV5-1 and TRBJ1-1; D may be TRBD1 (5 bases). The V gene's germline CDR1 is SGHRS and CDR2 YFSETQ. The ends were cut back, 2 bases at V and 2 bases at J, with 13 bases in the middle. This CDR3 contains 15 residues. CDR3: CASSFQGVGNTEAFF. The CDR3 DNA is TGCGCCAGCAGCTTCCAGGGAGTGGGAAACACTGAAGCTTTCTTT.

Comments on this clonotype: A read error may account for a junction end that differs from germline. V gene TRBV28 combines with J gene TRBJ2-3, with a tentative D call TRBD1 (6 bases). The CDR3 covers 14 residues. Germline lookup yields CDR1 MDHEN and CDR2 SYDVKM. The CDR3 here is CGSSFLGQFDTQYF. The CDR3, as DNA: TGTGGCAGCAGTTTTCTCGGACAGTTCGATACGCAGTATTTT. Based on the CDR3 plus reference TRBV28 and TRBJ2-3, the full variable domain is DVKVTQSSRYLVKRTGEKVFLECVQDMDHENMFWYRQDPGLGLRLIYFSYDVKMKEKGDIPEGYSVSREKKERFSLILESASTNQTSMYLCGSSFLGQFDTQYFGPGTRLTVL.

This clonotype was detected only a few times. The genes are TRBV7-2 and TRBJ2-2; 9 nucleotides align to TRBD2. The length of the CDR3 is 16 residues. V was pared by 2 bases and J by 9 bases, with 10 bases of the junction left unmatched. CDR1 is SGHTA and CDR2 is FQGNSA in the germline V gene. CDR3 sequence reads: CASSLSVAGVRWELFF. In nucleotides, the CDR3 is TGTGCCAGCAGCTTATCTGTAGCGGGGGTTCGGTGGGAGCTGTTTTTT.

The chain links TRBV6-1 to TRBJ2-5; 9 bases line up with TRBD2. Germline V lookup: CDR1 MNHNS, CDR2 SASEGT. This CDR3 region has 16 residues. The V and J ends lost 3 bases and 3 bases, in that order; junction bases with no gene match: 8. CDR3 sequence reads: CASSESVSGGEETQYF. CDR3 nucleotides: TGTGCCAGCAGTGAGTCGGTTAGCGGGGGAGAAGAGACCCAGTACTTC.

This chain connects TRBV28 to TRBJ2-7; 7 bases map to TRBD1. This CDR3 is 15 amino acids long. Germline V gives CDR1 MDHEN, CDR2 SYDVKM. The ends lost 6 bases at V and 0 bases at J; junction bases unmatched: 8. The CDR3 loop reads CASRNGQVGSYEQYF. The CDR3 DNA is TGTGCCAGCAGAAACGGACAGGTCGGCTCCTACGAGCAGTACTTC.

This clonotype has a handful of counts. The chain employs TRBV18 and TRBJ2-3; D gene unclear. In germline, CDR1 is KGHSH, CDR2 LQKENI. The CDR3 consists of 13 residues. Trimming cost V 3 bases and J 5 bases, with 9 bases left between them. The CDR3 DNA is TGTGCCAGCTCACCTTACGCTGGAGATACGCAGTATTTT. Amino acid sequence: CASSPYAGDTQYF. The whole variable domain, remainder taken from reference TRBV18 and TRBJ2-3, is NAGVMQNPRHLVRRRGQEARLRCSPMKGHSHVYWYRQLPEEGLKFMVYLQKENIIDESGMPKERFSAEFPKEGPSILRIQQVVRGDSAAYFCASSPYAGDTQYFGPGTRLTVL.

This clonotype occurred a few times. V gene TRBV24-1 combines with J gene TRBJ2-7; D is possibly TRBD2 (5 bases). The CDR3 sequence is 12 residues long. Per the germline V gene, CDR1 is KGHDR and CDR2 is SFDVKD. Trimming took off 0 bases at V and 6 bases at J, with 5 bases between the two ends. Written as DNA, the CDR3 is TGTGCCACCAGTGATTTGCGGGGCGAGCAGTACTTC. It specifies CATSDLRGEQYF.